This is a list of T cell receptor beta chains from one sample in a study of shared clonotypes between healthy human individuals. Libraries were prepared by immunoSEQ multiplex PCR; TCRdb keeps only in-frame clonotypes and omits some of them. The sample lists about 1 million clones; approximately 70% were seen once. The sample comprised memory CD4+ T cells sorted from blood. Receptors were obtained from a young man in good health. The CDR3 runs from the conserved cysteine through the conserved F or W. A D gene is named only where the DNA matches it firmly. Only some rows state a clone size, as once, few, many or a class for expanded clones.

CDR3aa,CDR3nt,v_gene,abundance,j_gene,d_gene,len
CASSLVGDRGYEQFF,TGTGCCAGCAGCTTAGTGGGGGACAGGGGGTATGAGCAGTTCTTC,TRBV7-8,.,TRBJ2-1,TRBD1,15
CASSGTGGWIDTQYF,TGTGCCAGCAGTGGGACAGGGGGATGGATCGATACGCAGTATTTT,TRBV6-1,.,TRBJ2-3,TRBD1,15
CASSSEYSGANVLTF,TGTGCCAGCAGCTCGGAATACTCTGGGGCCAACGTCCTGACTTTC,TRBV27,.,TRBJ2-6,.,15
CASSPNTGEPQETQYF,TGCGCCAGCAGCCCTAATACAGGAGAACCCCAAGAGACCCAGTACTTC,TRBV4-3,.,TRBJ2-5,.,16
CASSLAPITQPQHF,TGTGCCAGCAGCTTGGCCCCGATCACTCAGCCCCAGCATTTT,TRBV5-5,.,TRBJ1-5,.,14
CASSQGISYTF,TGCGCCAGCAGCCAAGGTATAAGCTACACCTTC,TRBV4-1,.,TRBJ1-2,.,11
CASSLAGTSGQETQYF,TGCGCCAGCAGCTTGGCCGGGACTAGCGGGCAAGAGACCCAGTACTTC,TRBV5-1,.,TRBJ2-5,TRBD2,16
CASTKVQGANTGELFF,TGCGCCAGCACCAAGGTCCAGGGGGCCAACACCGGGGAGCTGTTTTTT,TRBV5-1,.,TRBJ2-2,TRBD1,16
CASSPGGQRGTGELFF,TGTGCCAGCTCACCAGGGGGGCAGCGAGGAACCGGGGAGCTGTTTTTT,TRBV18,.,TRBJ2-2,.,16
CASRPGQDYNEQFF,TGCGCCAGTAGACCGGGACAGGACTACAATGAGCAGTTCTTC,TRBV5-1,few,TRBJ2-1,TRBD1,14
CASSSYSYEQYF,TGTGCCAGCAGTTCCTACTCCTACGAGCAGTACTTC,TRBV27,.,TRBJ2-7,.,12
CASSYPVVLNTEAFF,TGTGCCAGCAGTTATCCGGTAGTGCTGAACACTGAAGCTTTCTTT,TRBV28,.,TRBJ1-1,.,15
CAISELGGANTEAFF,TGTGCCATCAGTGAGTTGGGAGGGGCGAACACTGAAGCTTTCTTT,TRBV10-3,once,TRBJ1-1,.,15
CASREQGTYGYTF,TGTGCCAGCAGAGAACAGGGGACCTATGGCTACACCTTC,TRBV6-1,.,TRBJ1-2,TRBD1,13
CASSFLPDPSYEQYF,TGCGCCAGCAGCTTTCTCCCGGATCCCTCCTACGAGCAGTACTTC,TRBV5-1,.,TRBJ2-7,.,15
CASSVDRGGYEQYF,TGTGCCAGCAGCGTAGACAGGGGTGGGTACGAGCAGTACTTC,TRBV11-2,few,TRBJ2-7,TRBD1,14
CASSKGQGGSEQYF,TGTGCCAGCAGTAAGGGACAGGGTGGGTCCGAGCAGTACTTC,TRBV28,.,TRBJ2-7,TRBD1,14
CASSPIGADTQYF,TGTGCCAGCTCACCGATAGGGGCAGATACGCAGTATTTT,TRBV18,.,TRBJ2-3,.,13
CASSLAGVTEAFF,TGCGCCAGCAGCTTGGCCGGGGTGACTGAAGCTTTCTTT,TRBV5-1,few,TRBJ1-1,.,13
CASSGNGRLNYEQYF,TGTGCCAGCAGTGGGAACGGGAGGTTGAACTACGAGCAGTACTTC,TRBV6-4,.,TRBJ2-7,TRBD2,15
CASSSGTSATDTQYF,TGTGCCAGCAGCTCCGGGACTAGCGCCACAGATACGCAGTATTTT,TRBV11-2,.,TRBJ2-3,TRBD2,15
CASSQDGTDTQYF,TGCGCCAGCAGCCAAGATGGCACAGATACGCAGTATTTT,TRBV4-3,once,TRBJ2-3,.,13
CASSGPGQGIGTQYF,TGTGCCAGTAGTGGCCCGGGACAGGGGATAGGCACCCAGTACTTC,TRBV19,.,TRBJ2-5,TRBD1,15
CASILSTPGELFF,TGTGCCAGCATCCTTTCTACGCCCGGGGAGCTGTTTTTT,TRBV7-9,many,TRBJ2-2,.,13
CASSLRAGIEAFF,TGTGCCAGCAGCCTGAGGGCGGGGATTGAAGCTTTCTTT,TRBV5-6,.,TRBJ1-1,.,13
CASSLRLQGQEQYF,TGTGCCAGCAGCCTTCGCTTACAGGGTCAGGAGCAGTACTTC,TRBV7-2,.,TRBJ2-7,.,14
CASSTLTNRGETQYF,TGTGCCAGCAGTACCCTGACGAACCGCGGGGAGACCCAGTACTTC,TRBV28,.,TRBJ2-5,.,15
CASSWQGTGELFF,TGTGCCAGCAGCTGGCAGGGCACCGGGGAGCTGTTTTTT,TRBV7-2,few,TRBJ2-2,.,13
CASSLTGTTVEKLFF,TGCGCCAGCAGCTTGACCGGGACTACCGTTGAAAAACTGTTTTTT,TRBV5-1,.,TRBJ1-4,.,15
CASSQQVLAFF,TGTGCCAGCAGCCAACAAGTTCTCGCGTTCTTC,TRBV7-9,.,TRBJ2-1,.,11
CASSNKQGWNTEAFF,TGTGCCAGCAGTAATAAGCAGGGCTGGAACACTGAAGCTTTCTTT,TRBV27,.,TRBJ1-1,.,15
CASRESGAANEKLFF,TGCGCCAGCAGGGAGAGTGGGGCAGCTAATGAAAAACTGTTTTTT,TRBV5-1,.,TRBJ1-4,.,15
CASSYLAGGLNNEQFF,TGTGCCAGCAGTTACTTAGCGGGGGGGCTCAACAATGAGCAGTTCTTC,TRBV6-5,many,TRBJ2-1,TRBD2,16
CASSFRAGGRETQYF,TGTGCCAGCAGCTTTCGAGCGGGAGGGCGAGAGACCCAGTACTTC,TRBV7-8,.,TRBJ2-5,TRBD2,15
CASSLGALGYTF,TGTGCCAGCAGCTTAGGGGCGTTAGGCTACACCTTC,TRBV11-2,.,TRBJ1-2,.,12
CASSCSGQGNRSNEKLFF,TGTGCCAGCAGCTGTTCCGGACAGGGGAACCGGTCTAATGAAAAACTGTTTTTT,TRBV12-1,once,TRBJ1-4,.,18
CASSLGTANEKLFF,TGTGCCAGCAGCCTGGGCACAGCTAATGAAAAACTGTTTTTT,TRBV9,.,TRBJ1-4,.,14
CASSEPSYEQYF,TGTGCCAGCAGTGAGCCTTCCTACGAGCAGTACTTC,TRBV6-1,.,TRBJ2-7,.,12
CASSPGLAVYEQYF,TGTGCCAGCAGCCCGGGACTAGCGGTATACGAGCAGTACTTC,TRBV7-2,once,TRBJ2-7,TRBD2,14